Sequencing of this T cell receptor beta chain was carried out in a study of tumor-infiltrating lymphocytes in primary liver carcinoma. General study findings and limits: Overlap in tumor-adjacent and tumor-blood pairs fell below that of tumor region pairs.

Investigators took RNA and DNA out together from about 19-30 mg of unsorted bulk tissue. Samples were taken from five separate regions (per tumor). About this clonotype itself: Its antigen is currently unknown.

Researchers generated TCR beta cDNA from approximately 0.55 ug of total RNA, relying on a constant-region primer. Construction of TCR beta libraries relied on three successive nested multiplex PCR rounds employing slightly modified ARM-PCR. Using its own MiXCR run on the multiplex PCR reads, TCRdb lists one record per CDR3 protein. The data hold about 120,000 distinct CDR3 sequences, with less than 80% observed a single time. Sample: liver tumor tissue from sampling region 1. Documented subset: tumor region T1, superior pole. This sequence originates from a woman aged 60-75 years with primary liver carcinoma and hepatitis B virus infection.

The CDR3 region is CASSYLPAETQYF. The CDR3, as DNA: TGTGCCAGCAGTTATCTCCCTGCGGAGACCCAGTACTTC. The genes are TRBV6-2 or TRBV6-3 and TRBJ2-5; D remains ambiguous. This CDR3 comprises 13 residues. The germline CDR1 and CDR2 sequences are MNHEY and SVGEGT. Trimming stripped 3 bases from V and 5 bases from J, with 10 bases between.